The 10 T cell receptor beta chains below come from one sample, sequenced in a study of blood T cell repertoires in COVID-19. The protocol was immunoSEQ multiplex PCR, while the TCRdb copy is restricted to in-frame clones and leaves out a portion. Of about 300,000 clones detected, about 81% appear once; the ten largest clones hold almost 1.5%. Source material: peripheral blood. These receptors originate from a human donor with COVID-19, enrolled during active disease. The donor label of this sample is uncertain.

The rearrangement joins TRBV7-3 to TRBJ2-2; D is unresolved. V lost 1 base and J 5 bases, leaving 20 bases between the germline ends. The CDR3 sequence is 18 residues long. Germline V gives CDR1 SGHTA, CDR2 FQGTGA. The DNA of the CDR3 is TGTGCCAGCAGCTTAAGGGTCGCGTCAGACCGAGGTACCGGGGAGCTGTTTTTT. Amino acid sequence: CASSLRVASDRGTGELFF. Drawing the rest from reference TRBV7-3 and TRBJ2-2, the complete variable domain is GAGVSQTPSNKVTEKGKYVELRCDPISGHTALYWYRQSLGQGPEFLIYFQGTGAADDSGLPNDRFFAVRPEGSVSTLKIQRTERGDSAVYLCASSLRVASDRGTGELFFGEGSRLTVL.

J is TRBJ2-7 and V is TRBV21-1; the table's D call, TRBD1, has no DNA check behind it. TRBV21-1 is tagged as a pseudogene. The CDR3 spans 21 residues. The CDR3 sequence: CASSNQVVAPRRDRIPYEQYF. The DNA for the CDR3 is TGTGCCAGCAGCAATCAAGTGGTGGCCCCCCGTCGGGACAGGATTCCCTACGAGCAGTACTTC.

The count of this clone is one. This chain joins TRBV19 and TRBJ1-5; no reliable D call. V shed 3 bases and J shed 5 bases, with 8 bases lying between them. CDR3 size: 13 residues. The germline gives CDR1 LNHDA, CDR2 SQIVND (reference sequence). The DNA for the CDR3 is TGTGCCAGTAGTATCTTCGGGTATCAGCCCCAGCATTTT. Translation gives CASSIFGYQPQHF. Variable domain in full (rest from reference TRBV19 and TRBJ1-5): DGGITQSPKYLFRKEGQNVTLSCEQNLNHDAMYWYRQDPGQGLRLIYYSQIVNDFQKGDIAEGYSVSREKKESFPLTVTSAQKNPTAFYLCASSIFGYQPQHFGDGTRLSIL.

This CDR3 is CASSAGFGYNEQFF. The CDR3 nucleotides are TGTGCCAGCTCAGCGGGATTTGGTTACAATGAGCAGTTCTTC. V is TRBV5-4 and J is TRBJ2-1, with TRBD2 identical over 7 bases. J was trimmed by 4 bases and V by 7 bases; bases with no gene match: 8. Germline lookup yields CDR1 SGHNT and CDR2 YYREEE (reference sequence). The CDR3 is 14 residues long.

The sample holds a few counts of this clone. The V call is TRBV9, the J call TRBJ1-3; D is uncertain. The V end was cut by 0 bases, the J end by 0 bases, with 7 bases between. The CDR3 consists of 15 residues. Germline CDR1 is SGDLS and CDR2 is YYNGEE. The CDR3: CASSVVADSGNTIYF. CDR3 nucleotides: TGTGCCAGCAGCGTAGTAGCGGACTCTGGAAACACCATATATTTT.

The chain employs TRBV25-1 and TRBJ1-1; 10 bases fit TRBD1. V lost 4 bases, J lost 5 bases, and 7 bases stayed unmatched. The CDR3 contains 15 residues. Germline lookup yields CDR1 MGHDK and CDR2 SYGVNS. For the CDR3, the DNA is TGTGCCAGCAGTGCTATTTTGGGACAGGGGACTGAAGCTTTCTTT. Residues: CASSAILGQGTEAFF.

The chain employs TRBV19 and TRBJ2-3; 8 nucleotides agree with TRBD2. This CDR3 spans 15 amino acids. V lost 6 bases to trimming and J lost 1 base; unmatched junction nucleotides: 6. The germline gives CDR1 LNHDA, CDR2 SQIVND (reference sequence). CDR3 amino acids: CASRSGTRGTDTQYF. DNA of the CDR3: TGTGCCAGTAGATCCGGGACTAGGGGCACAGATACGCAGTATTTT.

This clone was detected ten times or more. This chain joins TRBV19 and TRBJ2-2; 10 nucleotides line up with TRBD1. Germline lookup yields CDR1 LNHDA and CDR2 SQIVND (reference sequence). The junction had 7 bases not matched to a gene; V was cut back by 7 bases and J by 5 bases. CDR3 size: 15 residues. CDR3 region: CASTRTGGSTGELFF. For the CDR3, the DNA is TGTGCCAGTACTAGGACAGGGGGATCGACCGGGGAGCTGTTTTTT.

This clone was seen more than once but under ten times. V and J are TRBV19 and TRBJ2-2, with 9 positions matching TRBD1. Germline lookup yields CDR1 LNHDA and CDR2 SQIVND (reference sequence). This CDR3 contains 16 residues. V gave up 5 bases and J gave up 0 bases; unmatched junction bases: 4. This CDR3 reads CASSPTGGTNTGELFF. The CDR3 nucleotides read TGTGCCAGTAGTCCGACAGGGGGGACGAACACCGGGGAGCTGTTTTTT.

The chain links TRBV7-2 to TRBJ2-7, with 8 bases identical to TRBD1. CDR1 SGHTA and CDR2 FQGNSA come from the germline V gene. The CDR3 runs to 17 residues. The trim removed 4 bases at V and 2 bases at J, leaving 13 bases unmatched. The CDR3: CASSSLLNRDRPYEQYF. The CDR3 DNA reads TGTGCCAGCAGCTCGTTACTAAACCGGGACAGGCCCTACGAGCAGTACTTC.